Described below is a single T cell receptor (beta chain) sequence and its context. Its antigen is unknown. Within one base of it there is no much larger clone, and no base qualities were kept. The sample comes from a study of blood T cell repertoires in COVID-19 (dated by TCRdb to 2018 to 2021). Looking at the study overall: Samples from collaborators originated in the United States, Italy and Spain and spanned both the acute and convalescent phases of COVID-19. Samples were obtained from the ongoing ImmuneRACE study (first 160 participants) and from about 1,300 subjects provided by 6 global collaborators. The material from the prospective study consisted of cDNA or gDNA derived from T cells, B-cell-depleted T cells, or PBMCs. Where available, HLA class I and class II types were taken from metadata supplied by the sample provider and were not determined by assay-based typing. A freely available public database, intended as a resource for researchers studying the immune response to SARS-CoV-2, is where the repertoires were released. The sample metadata nearly always contained a de-identified subject ID, COVID-19 status, age in years and sex. Subjects who had been exposed to COVID-19, were actively infected with it, or had recovered from it provided the deeply sampled blood TCRbeta repertoires that made up the dataset.

Collaborating institutions collected whole blood in K2EDTA tubes following their own protocols. For TCRbeta analysis, collaborator samples were shipped as frozen whole blood, as isolated PBMCs, or as DNA extracted from either sample type. Findings and caveats that apply to the study as a whole: The amount of clinical and demographic metadata varied by source and participant and was provided uncurated.

The immunoSEQ Assay, a bias-controlled multiplex PCR, was used to amplify TCRbeta CDR3 regions from genomic DNA. The published analysis was carried out like this. Nucleated cell counts per sample were estimated from amplification of reference gene primers within the assay. To quantify the absolute abundance of each unique TCRbeta CDR3 rearrangement, sequence reads were collapsed and filtered. For each sample, productive Simpson clonality was calculated by taking the square root of Simpson's diversity index across productive rearrangements. As stored in TCRdb, this immuneACCESS dataset retains in-frame rearrangements with V and J assigned. A fraction of the clones does not appear; measured against another copy, unresolved V genes explain less than half of the discrepancy, and the remainder lacks a known reason. V, J and clone size were drawn from that table, and D and trimming were deduced from the DNA. For this sample the table gives 50,000 to 70,000 clones, of which about four fifths were detected only once. The biggest ten clones account for approximately 15% of the sample.

Here V drops 8 bases and J drops 8 bases, and the junction holds 15 bases not matched to any gene. In the germline V gene, CDR1 corresponds to SGHVS and CDR2 to FNYEAQ. Including cysteine and phenylalanine, the CDR3 has 15 amino acids. The entry retains the CDR3 DNA only, 45 bases that are in frame from base 1. The chain employs TRBV7-6 and TRBJ2-1; TRBD2 aligns with 7 central bases. The TCR comes from a man between 65 and 85 years old with active COVID-19. Material for sequencing was peripheral blood. DNA sequence: TGTGCCAGCCGAGGTTCGGGGGGACCTGGGGATGAGCAGTTCTTC. It specifies CASRGSGGPGDEQFF.